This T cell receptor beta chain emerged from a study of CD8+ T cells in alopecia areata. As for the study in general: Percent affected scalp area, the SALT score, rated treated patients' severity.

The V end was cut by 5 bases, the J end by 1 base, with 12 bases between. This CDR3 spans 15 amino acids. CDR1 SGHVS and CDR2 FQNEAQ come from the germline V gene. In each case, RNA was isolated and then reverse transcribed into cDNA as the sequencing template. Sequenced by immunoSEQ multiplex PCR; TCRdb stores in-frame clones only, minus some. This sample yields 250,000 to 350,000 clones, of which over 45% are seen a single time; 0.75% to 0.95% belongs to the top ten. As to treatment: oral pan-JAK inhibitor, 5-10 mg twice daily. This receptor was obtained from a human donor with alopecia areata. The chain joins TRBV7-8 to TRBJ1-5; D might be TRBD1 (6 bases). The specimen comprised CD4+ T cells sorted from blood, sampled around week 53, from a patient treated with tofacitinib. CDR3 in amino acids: CASSLTGFSNQPQHF. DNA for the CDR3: TGTGCCAGCAGCCTTACAGGGTTCAGCAATCAGCCCCAGCATTTT.